This TCR beta chain was observed in a study of shared clonotypes between healthy human individuals. Using immunoSEQ multiplex PCR, the repertoire was profiled, and TCRdb retains in-frame clones only, with some absent. The data contain about 1.5 million clones, 98% of them singletons. The germline V gene has CDR1 LGHNA and CDR2 YSLEER. V gave up 4 bases and J gave up 4 bases, with 14 bases separating them. The CDR3 totals 14 residues. The sequencing sample was made of naive CD4+ T cells sorted from blood. Subset defined: CD45RA+ positively selected. This chain links TRBV4-3 with TRBJ2-7, with D possibly being TRBD1 (5 bases). The sequence was obtained from a young man in good health. CDR3 in DNA: TGCGCCAGCAGCCTCGTCGGTGGGGCTTACGAGCAGTACTTC. Protein sequence: CASSLVGGAYEQYF.